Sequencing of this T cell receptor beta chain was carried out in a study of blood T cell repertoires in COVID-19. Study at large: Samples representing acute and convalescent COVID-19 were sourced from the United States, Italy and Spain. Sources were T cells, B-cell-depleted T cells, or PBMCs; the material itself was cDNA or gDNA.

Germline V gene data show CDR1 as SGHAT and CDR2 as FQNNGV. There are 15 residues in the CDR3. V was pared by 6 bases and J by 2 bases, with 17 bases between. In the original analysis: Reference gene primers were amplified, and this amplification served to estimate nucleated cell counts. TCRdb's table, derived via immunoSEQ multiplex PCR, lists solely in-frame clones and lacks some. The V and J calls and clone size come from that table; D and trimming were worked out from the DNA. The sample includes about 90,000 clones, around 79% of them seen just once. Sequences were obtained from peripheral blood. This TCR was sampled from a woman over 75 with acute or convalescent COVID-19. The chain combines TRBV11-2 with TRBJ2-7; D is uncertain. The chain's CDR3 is CASRPNRVRPYEQYF. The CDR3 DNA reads TGTGCCAGCAGACCTAACCGGGTGAGGCCCTACGAGCAGTACTTC.